These T cell receptor beta chains were read from a single sample in a study of persistence of HIV-infected CD4 T cells. Only in-frame clones appear in the TCRdb table, and some are missing; sequencing was by immunoSEQ multiplex PCR. The data contain more than 25,000 clones, 78% of them singletons. What these receptors recognize is not known. The specimen was CD4+ T cells sorted from PBMCs after approximately 19-hour stimulation, collected from a patient who received antiretroviral therapy. The source is an adult woman with HIV who was CMV-seropositive. CDR3s include the opening cysteine and the closing phenylalanine or tryptophan. The D gene is left open where the match is weak. A clone size is listed for some rows: how often the clone was seen (once, few, many), or a class if it is expanded.

d_gene: NA
j_gene: TRBJ1-5
v_gene: TRBV15
len: 12
abundance: NA
CDR3nt: TGTGCCACCAGCAGAGATCGGGAGCCCCAGCATTTT
CDR3aa: CATSRDREPQHF

d_gene: TRBD1
j_gene: TRBJ1-2
v_gene: TRBV19
len: 16
abundance: NA
CDR3nt: TGTGCCAGTAGTATAGTGGGCCATGACAGGGGCTATGGCTACACCTTC
CDR3aa: CASSIVGHDRGYGYTF

d_gene: NA
j_gene: TRBJ1-2
v_gene: TRBV12-3/TRBV12-4
len: 11
abundance: once
CDR3nt: TGTGCCAGCAGTTTGCCCGGCGGCTACACCTTC
CDR3aa: CASSLPGGYTF

d_gene: NA
j_gene: TRBJ1-2
v_gene: TRBV10-3
len: 13
abundance: NA
CDR3nt: TGTGCCATCAGTGATTACAGGGTCTATGGCTACACCTTC
CDR3aa: CAISDYRVYGYTF

d_gene: NA
j_gene: TRBJ1-6
v_gene: TRBV6-5
len: 14
abundance: NA
CDR3nt: TGTGCCAGCACCCGGGGGTCCTATAATTCACCCCTCCACTTT
CDR3aa: CASTRGSYNSPLHF

d_gene: TRBD2
j_gene: TRBJ2-3
v_gene: TRBV5-1
len: 15
abundance: NA
CDR3nt: TGCGCCAGCAGCTTGGGACTAGCGGGGCGAGATACGCAGTATTTT
CDR3aa: CASSLGLAGRDTQYF

d_gene: NA
j_gene: TRBJ1-1
v_gene: TRBV5-1
len: 13
abundance: few
CDR3nt: TGCGCCAGCAGCTTTTCGGGAGCCACTGAAGCTTTCTTT
CDR3aa: CASSFSGATEAFF

d_gene: NA
j_gene: TRBJ1-2
v_gene: TRBV30
len: 13
abundance: NA
CDR3nt: TGTGCCTGGACACGAGACATCAAACCTGGCTACACCTTC
CDR3aa: CAWTRDIKPGYTF

d_gene: NA
j_gene: TRBJ1-2
v_gene: TRBV5-1
len: 14
abundance: few
CDR3nt: TGCGCCAGCAGCTTGGACGGGGCTAACTATGGCTACACCTTC
CDR3aa: CASSLDGANYGYTF

d_gene: TRBD1
j_gene: TRBJ2-7
v_gene: TRBV10-3
len: 13
abundance: NA
CDR3nt: TGTGCCATCAGAGACAACAGGGGCTACGAGCAGTACTTC
CDR3aa: CAIRDNRGYEQYF

d_gene: NA
j_gene: TRBJ1-1
v_gene: TRBV21-1
len: 17
abundance: NA
CDR3nt: TGTGCCAGCACCGGGGGGGAGGTTACGGTTTGTGAAGCTGAAGCTTTCTTT
CDR3aa: CASTGGEVTVCEAEAFF

d_gene: TRBD1
j_gene: TRBJ2-7
v_gene: TRBV12-3/TRBV12-4
len: 12
abundance: few
CDR3nt: TGTGCCAGCAGCCGCGGACAGGGGAACAGATACTTC
CDR3aa: CASSRGQGNRYF

d_gene: NA
j_gene: TRBJ1-1
v_gene: TRBV6-5
len: 11
abundance: NA
CDR3nt: TGTGCCAGCGGAAGGGGCACTGAAGCTTTCTTT
CDR3aa: CASGRGTEAFF

d_gene: TRBD1
j_gene: TRBJ2-3
v_gene: TRBV19
len: 13
abundance: NA
CDR3nt: TGTGCCAGTGGGGACAGGGCGGGAGATACGCAGTATTTT
CDR3aa: CASGDRAGDTQYF

d_gene: NA
j_gene: TRBJ1-6
v_gene: TRBV27
len: 14
abundance: NA
CDR3nt: TGTGCCAGCAGTTTGGCCAGTATTAATTCACCCCTCCACTTT
CDR3aa: CASSLASINSPLHF

d_gene: TRBD1
j_gene: TRBJ1-1
v_gene: TRBV6-5
len: 15
abundance: NA
CDR3nt: TGTGCCAGCAGTTACACAACAGGGGGCAACGCTGAAGCTTTCTTT
CDR3aa: CASSYTTGGNAEAFF

d_gene: NA
j_gene: TRBJ1-2
v_gene: TRBV19
len: 14
abundance: NA
CDR3nt: TGTGCCAGTACCCCTGGACAGTCGAACTATGGCTACACCTTC
CDR3aa: CASTPGQSNYGYTF

d_gene: TRBD2
j_gene: TRBJ2-1
v_gene: TRBV20-1
len: 19
abundance: few
CDR3nt: TGCAGTGCTAGTCGGTCTAGCGGGGGAGCAGCAAGCGGTGGAAATGAGCAGTTCTTC
CDR3aa: CSASRSSGGAASGGNEQFF

d_gene: TRBD1
j_gene: TRBJ1-5
v_gene: TRBV19
len: 15
abundance: NA
CDR3nt: TGTGCCAGTCGTCAGACAGGGAACAGCAATCAGCCCCAGCATTTT
CDR3aa: CASRQTGNSNQPQHF

d_gene: NA
j_gene: TRBJ1-2
v_gene: TRBV7-8
len: 14
abundance: once
CDR3nt: TGTGCCAGCAGCTTAGGACAGCTTTACTATGGCTACACCTTC
CDR3aa: CASSLGQLYYGYTF

d_gene: NA
j_gene: TRBJ1-3
v_gene: TRBV9
len: 17
abundance: NA
CDR3nt: TGTGCCAGCAGCGTAGATTCGCCCCGGGACTCTGGAAACACCATATATTTT
CDR3aa: CASSVDSPRDSGNTIYF

d_gene: TRBD1
j_gene: TRBJ1-3
v_gene: TRBV30
len: 17
abundance: NA
CDR3nt: TGTGCCTGGAGTGTAAGGTCAGGGGGCATCGCTGGAAACACCATATATTTT
CDR3aa: CAWSVRSGGIAGNTIYF

d_gene: NA
j_gene: TRBJ1-3
v_gene: TRBV6-5
len: 15
abundance: NA
CDR3nt: TGTGCCAGCAGCCCCGGGTCCTTCTCTGGAAACACCATATATTTT
CDR3aa: CASSPGSFSGNTIYF

d_gene: NA
j_gene: TRBJ2-5
v_gene: TRBV12-5
len: 12
abundance: NA
CDR3nt: TGTGCTAGTGGTTTGAGGGGGGAGACCCAGTACTTC
CDR3aa: CASGLRGETQYF

d_gene: TRBD2
j_gene: TRBJ2-3
v_gene: TRBV6-5
len: 15
abundance: NA
CDR3nt: TGTGCCAGCAGTTCTTCTAGCGGGGGGTTGGGGACGCAGTATTTT
CDR3aa: CASSSSSGGLGTQYF

d_gene: NA
j_gene: TRBJ1-1
v_gene: TRBV12-3/TRBV12-4
len: 12
abundance: NA
CDR3nt: TGTGCCAGCCTCTTGAGAAGGAGTGAAGCTTTCTTT
CDR3aa: CASLLRRSEAFF

d_gene: TRBD2
j_gene: TRBJ2-7
v_gene: TRBV6-1
len: 15
abundance: NA
CDR3nt: TGTGCCAGCAGTCGGACTAGCGGGGGCTCCTACGAGCAGTACTTC
CDR3aa: CASSRTSGGSYEQYF

d_gene: NA
j_gene: TRBJ1-3
v_gene: TRBV5-4
len: 14
abundance: NA
CDR3nt: TGTGCCAGCAGCTTTGACCGCTCGGAGGGAACCATATATTTT
CDR3aa: CASSFDRSEGTIYF

d_gene: NA
j_gene: TRBJ1-2
v_gene: TRBV28
len: 13
abundance: NA
CDR3nt: TGTGCCAGCAGTTTTCAGGCCGGCTATGGCTACACCTTC
CDR3aa: CASSFQAGYGYTF

d_gene: NA
j_gene: TRBJ2-1
v_gene: TRBV4-1
len: 15
abundance: NA
CDR3nt: TGCGCCAGCAGCCAAGCCGGGACTTCTACCAATGAGCAGTTCTTC
CDR3aa: CASSQAGTSTNEQFF

d_gene: TRBD1
j_gene: TRBJ2-7
v_gene: TRBV7-7
len: 15
abundance: NA
CDR3nt: TGTGCTAGCAGCTTAGCGAACAGGGGGACCTACGAGCAGTACTTC
CDR3aa: CASSLANRGTYEQYF

d_gene: NA
j_gene: TRBJ1-3
v_gene: TRBV25-1
len: 16
abundance: NA
CDR3nt: TGTGCCAGCAGTGAATTAGGCAGAAACTCTGGAAACACCATATATTTT
CDR3aa: CASSELGRNSGNTIYF

d_gene: NA
j_gene: TRBJ1-6
v_gene: TRBV6-1
len: 15
abundance: NA
CDR3nt: TGTGCCAGCAGTGAAGGGTTAGCAGGGTCTTCACCCCTCCACTTT
CDR3aa: CASSEGLAGSSPLHF

d_gene: TRBD1
j_gene: TRBJ2-5
v_gene: TRBV4-1
len: 17
abundance: NA
CDR3nt: TGCGCCAGCAGCCAAGAGGGGAGGACAGGGGGCCAAGAGACCCAGTACTTC
CDR3aa: CASSQEGRTGGQETQYF

d_gene: TRBD1
j_gene: TRBJ1-2
v_gene: TRBV3-1/TRBV3-2
len: 15
abundance: NA
CDR3nt: TGTGCCAGCAGCCACGAGAGAGGGGGCTACTATGGCTACACCTTC
CDR3aa: CASSHERGGYYGYTF

d_gene: NA
j_gene: TRBJ2-3
v_gene: TRBV2
len: 11
abundance: few
CDR3nt: TGTGCCAGCAGTGAAACGTTGGACGAATATTTT
CDR3aa: CASSETLDEYF

d_gene: NA
j_gene: TRBJ2-1
v_gene: TRBV18
len: 12
abundance: NA
CDR3nt: TGTGCCAGCTCACCAGGGGGGGCCCTCCAGTTCTTC
CDR3aa: CASSPGGALQFF

d_gene: NA
j_gene: TRBJ2-3
v_gene: TRBV5-1
len: 15
abundance: NA
CDR3nt: TGCGCCAGCACTAGGGGGGGTTCGTCCACAGATACGCAGTATTTT
CDR3aa: CASTRGGSSTDTQYF

d_gene: NA
j_gene: TRBJ1-2
v_gene: TRBV19
len: 16
abundance: NA
CDR3nt: TGTGCCACCCATGGGGGGGGGACAACCAAGAACTATGGCTACACCTTC
CDR3aa: CATHGGGTTKNYGYTF

d_gene: TRBD1
j_gene: TRBJ1-3
v_gene: TRBV2
len: 15
abundance: NA
CDR3nt: TGTGCCAGCAAAGCACAGACAGGGGGCGGAAACACCATATATTTT
CDR3aa: CASKAQTGGGNTIYF

d_gene: NA
j_gene: TRBJ1-2
v_gene: TRBV5-5
len: 15
abundance: few
CDR3nt: TGTGCCAGCAGCTCGGGGCCAACTATCCTCTATGGCTACACCTTC
CDR3aa: CASSSGPTILYGYTF

d_gene: TRBD2
j_gene: TRBJ2-3
v_gene: TRBV6-1
len: 17
abundance: few
CDR3nt: TGTGCCAGCAGTGATTCGGGACTAGCGGCCAACACAGATACGCAGTATTTT
CDR3aa: CASSDSGLAANTDTQYF

d_gene: NA
j_gene: TRBJ2-2
v_gene: TRBV30
len: 13
abundance: NA
CDR3nt: TGTGCCTGGAGTCGAATTGCCACCGGGGAGCTGTTTTTT
CDR3aa: CAWSRIATGELFF

d_gene: NA
j_gene: TRBJ2-3
v_gene: TRBV15
len: 13
abundance: NA
CDR3nt: TGTGCCACCAGCAGAGGGGATTTGGATACGCAGTATTTT
CDR3aa: CATSRGDLDTQYF

d_gene: NA
j_gene: TRBJ1-4
v_gene: TRBV6-1
len: 14
abundance: once
CDR3nt: TGTGCCAGCAGTGAACTGCAGGGGAGGGAAAAACTGTTTTTT
CDR3aa: CASSELQGREKLFF

d_gene: TRBD2
j_gene: TRBJ2-1
v_gene: TRBV27
len: 18
abundance: NA
CDR3nt: TGTGCCAGCTCCAGGGGAAGCGGGGGGTCCAACTCCTACAATGAGCAGTTCTTC
CDR3aa: CASSRGSGGSNSYNEQFF

d_gene: TRBD1
j_gene: TRBJ1-4
v_gene: TRBV29-1
len: 11
abundance: few
CDR3nt: TGCAGCGCACGGGACAGTGAAAAACTGTTTTTT
CDR3aa: CSARDSEKLFF

d_gene: NA
j_gene: TRBJ2-2
v_gene: TRBV3-1/TRBV3-2
len: 13
abundance: NA
CDR3nt: TGTGCCAGCAGCCAGGGGGGCCGGGGGGAGCTGTTTTTT
CDR3aa: CASSQGGRGELFF

d_gene: NA
j_gene: TRBJ1-3
v_gene: TRBV6-1
len: 13
abundance: NA
CDR3nt: TGTGCCAGCAGTGAAGTTAGAGGAAACACCATATATTTT
CDR3aa: CASSEVRGNTIYF

d_gene: NA
j_gene: TRBJ2-1
v_gene: TRBV27
len: 15
abundance: NA
CDR3nt: TGTGCCAGCAGTCCGTTTCTGGGGGCGTATAGGGAGCAGTTCTTC
CDR3aa: CASSPFLGAYREQFF

d_gene: TRBD2
j_gene: TRBJ2-5
v_gene: TRBV5-6
len: 16
abundance: NA
CDR3nt: TGTGCCAGCAGCTTCGGTCCAGCTAGCGGACAAGAGACCCAGTACTTC
CDR3aa: CASSFGPASGQETQYF

d_gene: TRBD1
j_gene: TRBJ1-4
v_gene: TRBV6-5
len: 15
abundance: NA
CDR3nt: TGTGCCAGCAAAGATTCAGGGGGCGCGAGAGAAAAACTGTTTTTT
CDR3aa: CASKDSGGAREKLFF

d_gene: NA
j_gene: TRBJ1-5
v_gene: TRBV30
len: 13
abundance: NA
CDR3nt: TGTGCCTGGAGTGGGGCATTCAATCAGCCCCAGCATTTT
CDR3aa: CAWSGAFNQPQHF

d_gene: TRBD1
j_gene: TRBJ1-1
v_gene: TRBV6-5
len: 14
abundance: NA
CDR3nt: TGTGCCAGCAGTTCCCGGACAGGGACCACTGAAGCTTTCTTT
CDR3aa: CASSSRTGTTEAFF

d_gene: NA
j_gene: TRBJ1-1
v_gene: TRBV10-3
len: 13
abundance: NA
CDR3nt: TGTGCCATCAGTGAGTCGGGCACAGGCGAAGCTTTCTTT
CDR3aa: CAISESGTGEAFF

d_gene: NA
j_gene: TRBJ1-2
v_gene: TRBV6-5
len: 13
abundance: few
CDR3nt: TGTGCCAGCAGCTTACGGACAGCCTATGGCTACACCTTC
CDR3aa: CASSLRTAYGYTF

d_gene: NA
j_gene: TRBJ1-2
v_gene: TRBV9
len: 11
abundance: NA
CDR3nt: TGTGCCAGCAGCGCCGGTTATGGCTACACCTTC
CDR3aa: CASSAGYGYTF

d_gene: NA
j_gene: TRBJ1-2
v_gene: TRBV5-1
len: 14
abundance: NA
CDR3nt: TGCGCCAGCAGCTTGGTCCTCTCGGGGACTGGCTACACCTTC
CDR3aa: CASSLVLSGTGYTF

d_gene: NA
j_gene: TRBJ2-6
v_gene: TRBV9
len: 16
abundance: NA
CDR3nt: TGTGCCAGCAGCGTAGAAGGGGGGGGAGGGGCCAACGTCCTGACTTTC
CDR3aa: CASSVEGGGGANVLTF